These 3 T cell receptor beta chains came from one sample sequenced in a study of breast tumors, draining lymph nodes, adjacent tissues (dated by TCRdb to about 2016). Library prep was done by multiplex PCR. The instrument was an Illumina HiSeq 2000. TCRdb passed the public sequencing reads through fastp at Q25 and MiXCR, retaining productive beta sequences. Each record represents a unique CDR3 protein, reported with the most common genes and DNA among its rows. The sample has approximately 47,000 distinct CDR3 sequences on record, 23% of them singletons. Of the sample, 8% falls within the top ten clones. Material for sequencing was breast tumor tissue. Receptor source: a female donor with breast cancer. Some clones in this sample may be carry-over from other donors' samples.

Worth noting for this clonotype: One end of the junction fails to match germline, which may point to a read error. The J gene is TRBJ2-5, the V gene TRBV18, with D perhaps matching TRBD1 or TRBD2 (5 bases each). The CDR3 runs to 15 residues. The V gene's germline CDR1 is KGHSH and CDR2 LQKENI. CDR3 loop: CASSPPGRVQETQSF. The CDR3 bases are TGTGCCAGCTCACCACCGGGACGCGTCCAAGAGACCCAGTCCTTC. The full variable domain, its missing parts supplied by reference TRBV18 and TRBJ2-5, is NAGVMQNPRHLVRRRGQEARLRCSPMKGHSHVYWYRQLPEEGLKFMVYLQKENIIDESGMPKERFSAEFPKEGPSILRIQQVVRGDSAAYFCASSPPGRVQETQSFGPGTRLLVL.

CDR3 sequence reads: CASSYEGAEQYF. Here the CDR3 DNA reads TGTGCCAGCAGTTATGAAGGGGCAGAGCAGTACTTC. This sequence joins TRBV6-5 and TRBJ2-7; possibly TRBD1 for D (5 bases). The CDR3 consists of 12 residues. V lost 3 bases and J 7 bases, leaving 10 bases between the germline ends. Per germline, CDR1 MNHEY and CDR2 SVGAGI.

A word on this clonotype: It may be a read error: a sequence one base away is much more abundant. The chain links TRBV6-6 to TRBJ1-5; a possible D gene is TRBD1 (6 bases). Trimming shortened V by 0 bases and J by 0 bases, and 15 bases separated the two germline ends. This CDR3 contains 18 residues. Per the germline V gene, CDR1 is MNHNY and CDR2 is SVGAGI (reference sequence). The CDR3 DNA reads TGTGCCAGCAGTTACTCATACAGGGATGTTTATAGCAATCAGCCCCAGCATTTT. The encoded protein is CASSYSYRDVYSNQPQHF.